The source of this T cell receptor (beta chain) is a study of CD8+ T cells in alopecia areata. Sample treatment: oral pan-JAK inhibitor, 5-10 mg twice daily. Extracted RNA was reverse transcribed, and the resulting cDNA served as sequencing template. Profiled with immunoSEQ multiplex PCR; TCRdb holds only in-frame clones, not every one. This sample has roughly 140,000 clones, with roughly four fifths found just once. This clone was seen a few times. The CDR3 is 16 amino acids. V lost 5 bases and J 0 bases, leaving 15 bases between the germline ends. Per germline, CDR1 SGHTA and CDR2 FQGNSA. Sequencing used CD8+ T cells sorted from blood, obtained at week 4, from a patient treated with tofacitinib. The chain joins TRBV7-2 to TRBJ2-3; TRBD2 might be the D (7 bases). The clonotype comes from a human donor with alopecia areata. The CDR3 DNA reads TGTGCCAGCAGCGGGTGGGGGGGCCTCAGCACAGATACGCAGTATTTT. Its protein is CASSGWGGLSTDTQYF.